This T cell receptor (beta chain) was observed in a study of spatial heterogeneity in lung cancer. Notes on the study in general: Whereas they appeared in blood less at follow-up, ubiquitous expanded tumor TCRs appeared there more at resection.

Time point of the sample: sample taken at primary tumor resection. TCRs were sequenced from unsorted whole RNA of tumor, nontumor lung or PBMC. CDR3 length equals 14 residues. V shed 1 base and J shed 3 bases, with 10 bases lying between them. Germline V gene sequence: CDR1 SGHAT, CDR2 FQNNGV. The presence of a unique molecular identifier marked each TCR cDNA molecule. TCRdb redid the calling of the 5' RACE reads with MiXCR, one entry per CDR3 protein. The data contain approximately 47,000 distinct CDR3 sequences, 7.5% to 9% of them seen just once; the ten biggest clones take up about 13%. This clonotype has more than one count but fewer than ten. What it binds is not known.

The receptor comes from a female donor with early-stage non-small cell lung cancer. Sample: PBMCs, taken at surgery. The chain uses TRBV11-2 and TRBJ2-7; no clear D gene. CDR3 nucleotides: TGTGCCAGCAGCTTAGGGTTGGGAATCTACGAGCAGTACTTC. It translates to CASSLGLGIYEQYF.